What follows are 6 T cell receptor beta chains derived from one specimen sequenced in a study of blood T cell repertoires in COVID-19. Here immunoSEQ multiplex PCR was the method, and the copy in TCRdb shows in-frame clones only, minus some. This table holds 200,000 to 250,000 clones, around nine tenths found once. Sequenced: peripheral blood. These receptors were obtained from a woman in her sixties or seventies with acute or convalescent COVID-19.

This clone appeared a single time. The junction shows a germline mismatch at one end, possibly a read error. The chain carries TRBV3-1 (or the pseudogene TRBV3-2) and TRBJ1-4; a weak D match, TRBD1 (5 bases). The CDR3 consists of 14 residues. CDR1 and CDR2 (germline): LGHDT, YNNKEL (reference sequence). The CDR3 sequence is CASSQQGSTNGLEF. The CDR3 region has the DNA TGTGCCAGCAGCCAACAGGGCTCCACGAACGGTTTAGAGTTT.

This clone was counted a few times. The CDR3 DNA sequence: TGTGCCAGCAGTCACGGTCTCCACGAGCAGTACTTC. Protein: CASSHGLHEQYF. J is TRBJ2-7 and V is TRBV27, with D unclear. The CDR3 covers 12 residues. The V end lost 5 bases, the J end lost 5 bases, and 10 bases lay between the germline ends. The germline gives CDR1 MNHEY, CDR2 SMNVEV (reference sequence).

Comments on this clone: The junction departs from germline at one end; a sequencing error may be responsible. The chain carries TRBV7-2 and TRBJ2-6; 10 bases map to TRBD1. This CDR3 region has 15 residues. Per the germline V gene, CDR1 is SGHTA and CDR2 is FQGNSA. As DNA, the CDR3 is TGTGCCAGCAGCCTACCCGGACAGGGGGGCAACGTCCTGACTTTC. Amino acid sequence: CASSLPGQGGNVLTF.

This chain joins TRBV2 and TRBJ2-3, with D perhaps TRBD1 (6 bases). This CDR3 is built from 15 residues. Germline CDR1 and CDR2: SNHLY and FYNNEI. V was cut by 4 bases and J by 0 bases, with 11 bases left in between. CDR3 amino acids: CASSGEQGSTDTQYF. CDR3 in DNA: TGTGCCAGCAGTGGTGAACAGGGTAGCACAGATACGCAGTATTTT.

The genes are TRBV4-3 and TRBJ2-3; TRBD2 is a possible D gene (5 bases). V was cut by 1 base and J by 2 bases, with 13 bases left in between. CDR3 length equals 16 residues. Germline CDR1 reads LGHNA; CDR2 reads YSLEER. For the CDR3, the DNA is TGCGCCAGCAGCCAAGGTGGGAGTTGGCTCACAGATACGCAGTATTTT. This sequence encodes CASSQGGSWLTDTQYF.

The J gene is TRBJ2-6, the V gene TRBV5-1; 10 nucleotides line up with TRBD1. The germline CDR1 and CDR2 sequences are SGHRS and YFSETQ. This CDR3 is 19 amino acids long. Trimming took 2 bases from V and 3 from J; bases not matched to a gene: 11. The CDR3 coding sequence is TGCGCCAGCAGCTTTACGGGACAGGGGCGTTTAGATGGGGCCAACGTCCTGACTTTC. It is translated as CASSFTGQGRLDGANVLTF.